Each of the 15 T cell receptor beta chains below was sequenced from the same sample in a study of a mutant IDH1 vaccine in newly diagnosed glioma. No antigen has been assigned to these receptors. Profiling relied on immunoSEQ multiplex PCR, and the TCRdb table lists in-frame clones only, not all of them. The table has roughly 60,000 clones, about 80% seen once. Time point defined: week 11, during vaccination. Each dose delivered 300 ug of mutant IDH1 20-mer peptide subcutaneously with imiquimod. This sample comprised PBMCs, obtained from a glioma patient whose treatment included an IDH1 peptide vaccine. These receptors were obtained from a young man with glioma.

This sequence joins TRBV13 and TRBJ1-4, with 8 bases fitting TRBD1. Losses at the gene ends were 5 bases for V and 6 bases for J; bases not matched to a gene: 8. Germline CDR1 reads PRHDT; CDR2 reads FYEKMQ (reference sequence). This CDR3 is 15 amino acids long. As DNA, the CDR3 is TGTGCCAGCAGCGGGGACAGGCGCGAAGATGAAAAACTGTTTTTT. The encoded protein is CASSGDRREDEKLFF.

This chain's CDR3 is CASSFRDIGGYTF. Here the CDR3 DNA reads TGTGCCAGCAGCTTCCGGGACATCGGCGGCTACACCTTC. V is TRBV6-5 and J is TRBJ1-2; TRBD1 is a possible D gene (6 bases). In germline, CDR1 is MNHEY, CDR2 SVGAGI. This CDR3 is built from 13 residues. V lost 6 bases and J 8 bases, leaving 16 bases between the germline ends.

V is TRBV2 and J is TRBJ1-2, with TRBD1 matching over 9 bases. The CDR3 contains 15 residues. Germline CDR1 reads SNHLY; CDR2 reads FYNNEI. V trimming: 6 bases; J trimming: 7 bases; junction bases outside the gene matches: 12. The CDR3 nucleotides read TGTGCCAGCAGCGGGGACAGGGCGGCCCCAGGTGGCTACACCTTC. Encoded protein: CASSGDRAAPGGYTF. Filled out from reference TRBV2 and TRBJ1-2, the complete variable domain reads EPEVTQTPSHQVTQMGQEVILRCVPISNHLYFYWYRQILGQKVEFLVSFYNNEISEKSEIFDDQFSVERPDGSNFTLKIRSTKLEDSAMYFCASSGDRAAPGGYTFGSGTRLTVV.

The chain links TRBV7-2 to TRBJ1-5; D not resolved. Germline loops: CDR1 SGHTA, CDR2 FQGNSA. This CDR3 spans 15 amino acids. V lost 3 bases and J lost 0, with 9 bases in between. The CDR3 DNA follows: TGTGCCAGCAGCTTTACAGCCGGTAGCAATCAGCCCCAGCATTTT. The encoded protein is CASSFTAGSNQPQHF.

V and J are TRBV18 and TRBJ2-1; TRBD2 matches 8 bases. Trimming at V came to 6 bases and at J to 7 bases, leaving 8 bases not matched to a gene. Germline-derived CDR1 and CDR2 are KGHSH and LQKENI. The CDR3 is 14 residues long. The CDR3 DNA reads TGTGCCAGCTCTCCGGGACTAGTGGGGAATGAGCAGTTCTTC. Translated, it gives CASSPGLVGNEQFF.

The V gene is TRBV30, the J gene TRBJ1-6; D may be TRBD1 (5 bases). This CDR3 is built from 16 residues. V shed 3 bases and J shed 1 base, with 13 bases lying between them. Germline-derived CDR1 and CDR2 are GTSNPN and SVGIG (reference sequence). CDR3 sequence: CAWSYLQGSYNSPLHF. The CDR3, as DNA: TGTGCCTGGAGCTACCTCCAGGGTTCCTATAATTCACCCCTCCACTTT. Variable domain in full (rest from reference TRBV30 and TRBJ1-6): SQTIHQWPATLVQPVGSPLSLECTVEGTSNPNLYWYRQAAGRGLQLLFYSVGIGQISSEVPQNLSASRPQDRQFILSSKKLLLSDSGFYLCAWSYLQGSYNSPLHFGNGTRLTVT.

This sequence joins TRBV5-1 and TRBJ2-7, with TRBD2 matching 9 bases. This CDR3 contains 18 residues. Trimming at V came to 3 bases and at J to 1 base, leaving 14 bases not matched to a gene. Germline CDR1 is SGHRS and CDR2 is YFSETQ. The CDR3 loop is CASSSNRLAENKSYEQYF. CDR3 in DNA: TGCGCCAGCAGCTCCAACCGACTAGCGGAAAATAAGTCCTACGAGCAGTACTTC.

This sequence joins TRBV5-4 and TRBJ2-5; no definite D call. Germline V gives CDR1 SGHNT, CDR2 YYREEE (reference sequence). The CDR3 sequence is 15 residues long. V was shortened by 0 bases and J by 2 bases, with 11 bases between the two germline ends. CDR3 sequence (DNA): TGTGCCAGCAGCTTGGCCGGACGTCCACAAGAGACCCAGTACTTC. This encodes CASSLAGRPQETQYF.

The J gene is TRBJ2-1, the V gene TRBV10-3, with D perhaps matching TRBD2 (6 bases). The CDR3 has 15 amino acids. V lost 6 bases and J lost 3, with 15 bases in between. Germline V lookup: CDR1 ENHRY, CDR2 SYGVKD. As DNA, the CDR3 is TGTGCCATCAGACCTCGCGGGGCCTTCTACAATGAGCAGTTCTTC. Translated: CAIRPRGAFYNEQFF.

This clone was recorded a few times. The chain has TRBV27 and TRBJ1-1; 8 bases match TRBD1. The CDR3 spans 17 residues. From germline, CDR1 is MNHEY and CDR2 SMNVEV (reference sequence). The J segment lost 3 bases and the V segment lost 6 bases, leaving 15 bases of the junction unmatched. CDR3 sequence: CASSRGQAMFMDTEAFF. The DNA for the CDR3 is TGTGCCAGCAGCCGGGGACAGGCCATGTTCATGGACACTGAAGCTTTCTTT.

The gene calls are TRBV27 and TRBJ1-4; no clear D. Trimming removed 8 bases at V and 8 bases at J, with 15 bases between. Germline V gives CDR1 MNHEY, CDR2 SMNVEV (reference sequence). The CDR3 is 13 residues long. CDR3 DNA sequence: TGTGCCAGCCGAGACCAACGCGGGGAAAAACTGTTTTTT. Its protein is CASRDQRGEKLFF. The variable domain in full, completed from reference TRBV27 and TRBJ1-4, reads EAQVTQNPRYLITVTGKKLTVTCSQNMNHEYMSWYRQDPGLGLRQIYYSMNVEVTDKGDVPEGYKVSRKEKRNFPLILESPSPNQTSLYFCASRDQRGEKLFFGSGTQLSVL.

By share of the sample, this clone is large. The chain uses TRBV25-1 and TRBJ2-7; 14 bases align to TRBD2. The length of the CDR3 is 18 residues. V was pared by 3 bases and J by 2 bases, with 9 bases of the junction left unmatched. Germline CDR1 MGHDK, CDR2 SYGVNS. The chain's CDR3 is CASSDRGRLAGGTYEQYF. In DNA, the CDR3 is TGTGCCAGCAGTGACAGGGGAAGACTAGCGGGAGGGACCTACGAGCAGTACTTC.

The chain joins TRBV11-2 to TRBJ2-2, with 13 bases matching TRBD2. The V segment lost 5 bases and the J segment 1 base; nucleotides outside the gene matches: 10. The CDR3 runs to 19 residues. The germline gives CDR1 SGHAT, CDR2 FQNNGV. CDR3 region: CASSPRLLAGGMNTGELFF. The CDR3 coding sequence is TGTGCCAGCAGCCCTCGACTACTAGCGGGAGGGATGAACACCGGGGAGCTGTTTTTT.

This sequence joins TRBV6-5 and TRBJ2-7; tentatively, D is TRBD1 or TRBD2 (5 bases each). Trimming left V 0 bases short and J 2 bases short, with 14 bases between. There are 16 residues in the CDR3. The germline V gene has CDR1 MNHEY and CDR2 SVGAGI. Here the CDR3 reads CASSYSKGDGTYEQYF. CDR3 sequence (DNA): TGTGCCAGCAGTTACTCGAAAGGGGACGGTACCTACGAGCAGTACTTC.

The CDR3 DNA sequence: TGTGCCAGCAGCGCCTCCCCGGGGTCGAAAGAAAATGGCTACACCTTC. Amino acid sequence: CASSASPGSKENGYTF. This chain connects TRBV9 to TRBJ1-2; D remains ambiguous. The CDR3 runs 16 residues. Trimming stripped 3 bases from V and 6 bases from J, with 21 bases between. Germline-derived CDR1 and CDR2 are SGDLS and YYNGEE. The variable domain in full, with the rest retrieved from reference TRBV9 and TRBJ1-2, is DSGVTQTPKHLITATGQRVTLRCSPRSGDLSVYWYQQSLDQGLQFLIQYYNGEERAKGNILERFSAQQFPDLHSELNLSSLELGDSALYFCASSASPGSKENGYTFGSGTRLTVV.